Described below is a single TCR beta chain sequence and its context. The germline V and J ends were trimmed by 4 bases and 1 base, with 11 bases remaining between them. Germline V gives CDR1 SGHKS, CDR2 YYEKEE (reference sequence). The CDR3 extends over 14 amino acids. TCRdb redid the calling of the 5' RACE reads with MiXCR, one entry per CDR3 protein. The top ten clones hold 6.5% to 8% of a sample with fewer than 90,000 distinct CDR3 sequences, roughly 5.1% of them seen once. This entry comes from a study of T cells of healthy individuals. The TCR was taken from a female donor in good health. The gene calls are TRBV5-5 and TRBJ1-1, with TRBD1 as a possible D gene (6 bases). The CDR3, as DNA: TGTGCCAGCAGCCGGACAGCGAAGAACACTGAAGCTTTCTTT. Encoded protein: CASSRTAKNTEAFF.